This record looks at one T cell receptor (beta chain) sequence and its context. The antigen remains undetermined. This table comes from immunoSEQ multiplex PCR, and its TCRdb copy is limited to in-frame clones, with some not included. The sample includes about 84,000 clones, roughly 85% of them seen just once. Trimming took off 5 bases at V and 7 bases at J, with 14 bases between the two ends. Germline V gene sequence: CDR1 SNHLY, CDR2 FYNNEI. The CDR3 consists of 13 residues. This record comes from a study of OX40 agonist ivuxolimab in advanced cancers. Study details: At 0.01 to 10 mg/kg, ivuxolimab was administered intravenously to patients every 2 weeks. Three patients showed partial responses: one hepatocellular carcinoma and two cutaneous melanoma cases. Findings of the study overall: Clonal expansion was among the lowest in partial responders at 0.1-3.0 mg/kg, especially CD8+.

This chain links TRBV2 with TRBJ2-5, with D possibly being TRBD1 or TRBD2 (5 bases each). The TCR comes from an adult with an advanced solid tumor such as melanoma, head and neck, liver or kidney cancer. The sample here was CD4+ or CD8+ T cells sorted from blood, taken in a trial of the OX40 agonist ivuxolimab. For the CDR3, the DNA is TGTGCCAGCAGTCAAGACAGAGAGGGGACCCAGTACTTC. This codes for CASSQDREGTQYF.